One and the same sample provided the 12 T cell receptor beta chains below, sequenced in a study of blood T cell repertoires in COVID-19. Only in-frame clones appear in the TCRdb table, and some are missing; sequencing was by immunoSEQ multiplex PCR. This table has over 300,000 clones, 85% to 90% appearing once. The sequenced sample was peripheral blood. Receptor source: a man aged 18 to 29 with active or convalescent COVID-19.

The rearrangement links TRBV5-4 to TRBJ2-3; 7 bases are shared with TRBD1. This CDR3 region has 15 residues. The germline CDR1 and CDR2 sequences are SGHNT and YYREEE (reference sequence). V dropped 0 bases and J dropped 1; count of bases not matched to a gene: 2. The CDR3 coding sequence is TGTGCCAGCAGCTTGGTCGACAGGGGCACAGATACGCAGTATTTT. This translates into CASSLVDRGTDTQYF.

The rearrangement links TRBV9 to TRBJ2-2, with D perhaps matching TRBD2 (6 bases). The V gene's germline CDR1 is SGDLS and CDR2 YYNGEE. Trimming took 3 bases from V and 7 from J, leaving 19 bases between them. The CDR3 is made up of 16 amino acids. The CDR3 protein is CASSAVAGGPSGELFF. DNA for the CDR3: TGTGCCAGCAGCGCCGTAGCAGGAGGGCCAAGCGGGGAGCTGTTTTTT.

The chain uses TRBV29-1 and TRBJ2-1; 9 nucleotides align to TRBD1. With 3 bases clipped from V and 6 bases from J, the junction kept 3 bases outside the gene matches. This CDR3 contains 13 residues. Germline assignment: CDR1 SQVTM and CDR2 ANQGSEA. DNA of the CDR3: TGCAGCGTTGACGGGACAGGGCTCAATGAGCAGTTCTTC. Translating gives CSVDGTGLNEQFF.

The chain combines TRBV7-9 with TRBJ1-1; D uncertain. This CDR3 contains 12 residues. Trimming removed 2 bases at V and 5 bases at J, with 6 bases between. CDR1 and CDR2 (germline): SEHNR, FQNEAQ (reference sequence). DNA of the CDR3: TGTGCCAGCAGCTTATGGCCTACTGAAGCTTTCTTT. It encodes CASSLWPTEAFF.

This chain joins TRBV6-5 and TRBJ2-1, with D perhaps matching TRBD1 (5 bases). The CDR3 extends over 13 amino acids. Germline V gene lookup returns CDR1 MNHEY and CDR2 SVGAGI. V was pared by 10 bases and J by 10 bases, with 20 bases between. CDR3 in DNA: TGTGCCACCAACCTGGGGCAGCCTGGGGAGCAGTTCTTC. Residues: CATNLGQPGEQFF.

This clone has just a few counts. This sample includes further DNA sequences coding for the same CDR3. The chain joins TRBV24-1 to TRBJ1-5; D call uncertain. The CDR3 extends over 13 amino acids. Germline assignment: CDR1 KGHDR and CDR2 SFDVKD. Trimming cost V 5 bases and J 4 bases, with 8 bases left between them. CDR3 protein: CATSGQFNQPQHF. CDR3 DNA sequence: TGTGCCACCAGTGGGCAATTTAATCAGCCCCAGCATTTT.

The chain combines TRBV27 with TRBJ1-2; 7 bases agree with TRBD1. Germline V gene lookup returns CDR1 MNHEY and CDR2 SMNVEV (reference sequence). V lost 3 bases, J lost 2 bases, and 12 bases stayed unmatched. This CDR3 spans 17 amino acids. CDR3 sequence: CASSFALSGQENYGYTF. The CDR3 DNA sequence: TGTGCCAGCAGTTTTGCCCTCTCCGGACAGGAAAACTATGGCTACACCTTC.

This CDR3 is CASSYAAHKQPQHF. The CDR3 bases are TGTGCCAGCAGTTACGCGGCACATAAACAGCCCCAGCATTTT. The V and J genes are TRBV6-2 or TRBV6-3 and TRBJ1-5, with D hard to call. Germline V gives CDR1 MNHEY, CDR2 SVGEGT. V was trimmed by 2 bases and J by 7 bases, leaving 12 bases between them. The CDR3 is 14 residues long.

This clone was detected a few times. The CDR3 bases are TGCAGCGTTGAAATGCAGGACTACGAGCAGTACTTC. This codes for CSVEMQDYEQYF. This chain uses TRBV29-1 with TRBJ2-7; D gene unclear. The CDR3 loop spans 12 amino acids. Germline CDR1 SQVTM, CDR2 ANQGSEA. V shed 2 bases and J shed 3 bases, with 8 bases lying between them.

The V and J genes are TRBV3-1 (or the pseudogene TRBV3-2) and TRBJ2-2; TRBD2 matches 12 bases. The ends lost 1 base at V and 3 bases at J; junction bases unmatched: 0. This CDR3 spans 16 amino acids. Germline lookup yields CDR1 LGHDT and CDR2 YNNKEL (reference sequence). CDR3 in DNA: TGTGCCAGCAGCCAAGGACTAGCGGGAGACACCGGGGAGCTGTTTTTT. Encoded protein: CASSQGLAGDTGELFF.

V gene TRBV6-4 combines with J gene TRBJ1-3, with D possibly being TRBD1 (6 bases). The CDR3 covers 16 residues. V lost 10 bases to trimming and J lost 4 bases, with 23 bases between them. Germline CDR1 and CDR2: MRHNA and SNTAGT. CDR3 nucleotide sequence: TGTGCCAACCGGACAGAACTCCTCTCGGGAGGAAACACCATATATTTT. Translating gives CANRTELLSGGNTIYF.

The rearrangement uses TRBV27 and TRBJ1-6; D not resolved. V was trimmed by 3 bases and J by 8 bases, leaving 14 bases between them. The CDR3 has 15 residues. CDR1 is MNHEY, CDR2 SMNVEV, per germline (reference sequence). CDR3: CASSFSGSTYSPLHF. The CDR3 DNA reads TGTGCCAGCAGTTTTTCGGGATCCACTTATTCACCCCTCCACTTT.